The 25 T cell receptor beta chains in this list originate from one sample, sequenced in a study of blood T cell repertoires in COVID-19. Profiled with immunoSEQ multiplex PCR; TCRdb holds only in-frame clones, not every one. Of 250,000 to 300,000 clones listed, around 81% are singletons. The sequenced sample was peripheral blood. The origin of the receptors is a woman aged 60-75 years with active or convalescent COVID-19.

The rearrangement joins TRBV5-5 to TRBJ1-2; 11 bases map to TRBD1. V shed 4 bases and J 5 bases; nucleotides not matched to a gene: 16. The germline V gene has CDR1 SGHKS and CDR2 YYEKEE (reference sequence). The CDR3 has 18 amino acids. The CDR3 DNA sequence: TGTGCCAGCAGCCCGGACAGGGGGCGAAAGGAGACGGGGTATGGCTACACCTTC. It specifies CASSPDRGRKETGYGYTF.

The chain recombines TRBV5-4 with TRBJ2-7; 7 bases line up with TRBD1. V trimming: 3 bases; J trimming: 0 bases; junction bases outside the gene matches: 9. This CDR3 has 16 amino acids. Germline V gene sequence: CDR1 SGHNT, CDR2 YYREEE (reference sequence). The CDR3 coding sequence is TGTGCCAGCAGCTCCGTAACAGGGGCCGACTCCTACGAGCAGTACTTC. It specifies CASSSVTGADSYEQYF.

A remark on this clone: Other DNA sequences in this specimen translate into the identical CDR3. The chain combines TRBV3-1 (or the pseudogene TRBV3-2) with TRBJ1-5, with 7 bases identical to TRBD1. CDR3 size: 15 residues. V dropped 0 bases and J dropped 6; count of bases not matched to a gene: 5. CDR1 and CDR2 (germline): LGHDT, YNNKEL (reference sequence). The CDR3 protein is CASSQDHRGGQPQHF. For the CDR3, the DNA is TGTGCCAGCAGCCAAGATCACAGGGGAGGTCAGCCCCAGCATTTT.

CDR3 DNA sequence: TGTGCCAGCAGTTTACGTCGACCGGGGGATAATTCACCCCTCCACTTT. Translation: CASSLRRPGDNSPLHF. The chain uses TRBV27 and TRBJ1-6, with D possibly matching TRBD1 (5 bases). V lost 2 bases, J lost 5 bases, and 13 bases lay in between. This CDR3 has 16 residues. Germline V gene data show CDR1 as MNHEY and CDR2 as SMNVEV (reference sequence).

The chain uses TRBV12-3 or TRBV12-4 and TRBJ2-5; D possibly corresponds to TRBD1 (6 bases). This CDR3 contains 13 residues. Between the trimmed V and J ends, which lost 2 bases and 7 bases, there was a span of 11 bases. DNA for the CDR3: TGTGCCAGCAGTTTACCAGGGGATAGGACCCAGTACTTC. It codes for CASSLPGDRTQYF.

The chain carries TRBV18 and TRBJ1-6; D perhaps matches TRBD1 (6 bases). V lost 3 bases to trimming and J lost 8 bases, with 17 bases between them. From germline, CDR1 is KGHSH and CDR2 LQKENI. The CDR3 is 16 amino acids. Here the CDR3 reads CASSPKSKGEYSPLHF. DNA of the CDR3: TGTGCCAGCTCACCCAAGTCCAAGGGGGAATATTCACCCCTCCACTTT. Variable domain in full (rest from reference TRBV18 and TRBJ1-6): NAGVMQNPRHLVRRRGQEARLRCSPMKGHSHVYWYRQLPEEGLKFMVYLQKENIIDESGMPKERFSAEFPKEGPSILRIQQVVRGDSAAYFCASSPKSKGEYSPLHFGNGTRLTVT.

The V and J genes are TRBV4-2 and TRBJ2-2; 8 bases map to TRBD1. Germline V gene data show CDR1 as LGHNA and CDR2 as YNFKEQ. After removal of 1 base from V and 4 bases from J, the junction contained 2 bases not matched to a gene. The CDR3 loop spans 15 amino acids. CDR3 coding DNA: TGTGCCAGCAGCCAAGGGACAGGGAGCACCGGGGAGCTGTTTTTT. Its protein is CASSQGTGSTGELFF.

This clone is categorized as medium-sized (0.01 to 0.1%). The V and J genes are TRBV6-4 and TRBJ2-3, with 7 bases lining up with TRBD2. Trimming at V came to 0 bases and at J to 4 bases, leaving 7 bases not matched to a gene. The CDR3 runs to 16 residues. Looked up from germline, CDR1 is MRHNA and CDR2 is SNTAGT. CDR3 DNA: TGTGCCAGCAGTGACTCTACGGGGGGTACCGCAGATACGCAGTATTTT. This codes for CASSDSTGGTADTQYF.

The V call is TRBV15, the J call TRBJ2-3, with TRBD2 matching 11 bases. The CDR3 runs to 19 residues. Trimming took 0 bases from V and 4 from J; bases not matched to a gene: 12. Germline CDR1 is LNHNV and CDR2 is YYDKDF (reference sequence). As DNA, the CDR3 is TGTGCCACCAGCAGAGATAGGCGTTTAGCGGGGGGGCTAGCAGATACGCAGTATTTT. Its protein is CATSRDRRLAGGLADTQYF.

The chain couples TRBV6-5 to TRBJ1-1; D perhaps matches TRBD1 (6 bases). The CDR3 runs 13 residues. Germline V gene lookup returns CDR1 MNHEY and CDR2 SVGAGI. V was trimmed by 5 bases and J by 4 bases, leaving 11 bases between them. CDR3 residues: CASSIPGVTEAFF. The CDR3 DNA sequence: TGTGCCAGCAGTATCCCAGGGGTCACTGAAGCTTTCTTT.

The genes are TRBV10-1 and TRBJ2-1; D remains unclear. The CDR3 has 14 residues. Germline-derived CDR1 and CDR2 are WNHNN and SYGVQD (reference sequence). V lost 2 bases and J 1 base, leaving 6 bases between the germline ends. Written as DNA, the CDR3 is TGCGCCAGCAGTGAGAATAGTTCCTACAATGAGCAGTTCTTC. Translation gives CASSENSSYNEQFF.

V usage is TRBV29-1 and J usage is TRBJ1-2, with TRBD1 identical over 8 bases. CDR1 is SQVTM and CDR2 is ANQGSEA in the germline V gene. The CDR3 runs to 13 residues. The trim removed 2 bases at V and 7 bases at J, leaving 6 bases unmatched. This chain's CDR3 is CSVENQGAGGYTF. CDR3 in DNA: TGCAGCGTTGAAAACCAGGGGGCGGGTGGCTACACCTTC.

The chain is built from TRBV4-1 and TRBJ1-5; D unresolved. This CDR3 contains 16 residues. Trimming shortened V by 0 bases and J by 5 bases, and 14 bases separated the two germline ends. Germline V gives CDR1 MGHRA, CDR2 YSYEKL. The CDR3 nucleotides read TGCGCCAGCAGCCAAGAGACATTCCTCTCCCATCAGCCCCAGCATTTT. Protein sequence: CASSQETFLSHQPQHF.

This clone appeared once. V usage is TRBV14 and J usage is TRBJ2-4; 9 nucleotides agree with TRBD1. V shed 4 bases and J 7 bases; nucleotides not matched to a gene: 5. Germline CDR1 and CDR2: SGHDN and FVKESK. There are 14 residues in the CDR3. The CDR3 coding sequence is TGTGCCAGCAGCCGACCCGGGACAGGGAACATTCAGTACTTC. Its translation: CASSRPGTGNIQYF.

This rearrangement joins TRBV11-2 to TRBJ1-6; no firm D call. This CDR3 is built from 15 residues. V was shortened by 5 bases and J by 5 bases, with 13 bases between the two germline ends. CDR1 is SGHAT and CDR2 is FQNNGV in the germline V gene. The CDR3 DNA reads TGTGCCAGCAGCCCCCGAGGAGGGAATAATTCACCCCTCCACTTT. This gives the protein CASSPRGGNNSPLHF.

The table lists this clone with a count of one. The rearrangement uses TRBV12-5 and TRBJ1-1; 10 bases line up with TRBD1. Unmatched junction bases numbered 11, after V lost 6 bases and J lost 1 base. CDR1 is LGHNT and CDR2 is FRNRAP in the germline V gene. The CDR3 consists of 17 residues. CDR3 sequence: CASGRDRGLGANTEAFF. The CDR3 DNA follows: TGTGCTAGTGGCCGTGACAGGGGGCTCGGTGCGAACACTGAAGCTTTCTTT.

The chain links TRBV9 to TRBJ2-3, with TRBD2 matching over 8 bases. This CDR3 has 15 residues. V shed 0 bases, J shed 3 bases, and the junction held 3 bases outside the gene matches. Germline V CDR1 and CDR2: SGDLS, YYNGEE. CDR3 bases: TGTGCCAGCAGCGTAGTCGGGGGGGCTACAGATACGCAGTATTTT. Translated: CASSVVGGATDTQYF.

The chain employs TRBV7-3 and TRBJ2-5, with D perhaps TRBD2 (6 bases). CDR1 and CDR2 (germline): SGHTA, FQGTGA. V dropped 0 bases and J dropped 4 bases, with 12 bases sitting between them. This CDR3 comprises 15 residues. The CDR3 DNA reads as TGTGCCAGCAGCTTAACTAACGGGAGAGGAGAGACCCAGTACTTC. Translating gives CASSLTNGRGETQYF.

The CDR3 sequence: CASSRPGLAGNEQFF. Written as DNA, the CDR3 is TGTGCCAGCAGCCGACCGGGACTAGCGGGCAATGAGCAGTTCTTC. The chain uses TRBV5-4 and TRBJ2-1, with TRBD2 matching over 12 bases. Trimming at V came to 4 bases and at J to 6 bases, leaving 5 bases not matched to a gene. CDR1 and CDR2 (germline): SGHNT, YYREEE (reference sequence). The CDR3 runs 15 residues. The full variable domain, in which reference TRBV5-4 and TRBJ2-1 provide the parts outside the CDR3, is ETGVTQSPTHLIKTRGQQVTLRCSSQSGHNTVSWYQQALGQGPQFIFQYYREEENGRGNFPPRFSGLQFPNYSSELNVNALELDDSALYLCASSRPGLAGNEQFFGPGTRLTVL.

The CDR3 here is CASSPWTSGATGAQYF. CDR3 DNA: TGTGCCAGTAGTCCCTGGACTAGCGGGGCCACCGGGGCCCAGTACTTC. The rearrangement uses TRBV19 and TRBJ2-5; TRBD2 matches 12 bases. The CDR3 is 16 amino acids. J was trimmed by 9 bases and V by 5 bases; bases with no gene match: 13. Germline lookup yields CDR1 LNHDA and CDR2 SQIVND (reference sequence). Variable domain in full (rest from reference TRBV19 and TRBJ2-5): DGGITQSPKYLFRKEGQNVTLSCEQNLNHDAMYWYRQDPGQGLRLIYYSQIVNDFQKGDIAEGYSVSREKKESFPLTVTSAQKNPTAFYLCASSPWTSGATGAQYFGPGTRLLVL.

The genes are TRBV15 and TRBJ1-1, with D hard to call. Trimming took off 0 bases at V and 2 bases at J, with 10 bases between the two ends. The CDR3 consists of 15 residues. Germline values: CDR1 LNHNV, CDR2 YYDKDF (reference sequence). The CDR3, as DNA: TGTGCCACCAGCAGAGATTTCGGAGACAACACTGAAGCTTTCTTT. It yields the protein CATSRDFGDNTEAFF.

The chain employs TRBV6-6 and TRBJ1-6, with 10 nucleotides matching TRBD1. The CDR3 sequence is 17 residues long. Germline trimming cut 5 bases from V and 3 bases from J; bases unmatched to any gene: 7. The germline gives CDR1 MNHNY, CDR2 SVGAGI (reference sequence). CDR3 sequence reads: CASSRPGTGDYNSPLHF. CDR3 nucleotide sequence: TGTGCCAGCAGTCGCCCCGGGACAGGGGACTATAATTCACCCCTCCACTTT.

The V and J genes are TRBV4-2 and TRBJ1-1; D unresolved. The germline V and J ends were trimmed by 3 bases and 1 base, with 9 bases remaining between them. CDR3 size: 14 residues. Per germline, CDR1 LGHNA and CDR2 YNFKEQ. This chain's CDR3 is CASSHVQANTEAFF. CDR3 nucleotide sequence: TGTGCCAGCAGCCACGTCCAGGCGAACACTGAAGCTTTCTTT.

The rearrangement links TRBV5-4 to TRBJ2-3, with 11 nucleotides matching TRBD2. CDR3 length: 19 amino acids. Trimming cost V 0 bases and J 0 bases; bases outside gene matches: 9. In germline, CDR1 is SGHNT, CDR2 YYREEE (reference sequence). CDR3 sequence reads: CASSLGLAGGHPSTDTQYF. In DNA form, the CDR3 reads TGTGCCAGCAGCTTGGGGCTAGCGGGGGGCCACCCTAGCACAGATACGCAGTATTTT.

The chain uses TRBV19 and TRBJ1-5; no reliable D call. V was shortened by 5 bases and J by 3 bases, with 17 bases between the two germline ends. The CDR3 is 16 residues long. Per the germline V gene, CDR1 is LNHDA and CDR2 is SQIVND (reference sequence). CDR3 residues: CASSLGFRGSNQPQHF. CDR3 coding DNA: TGTGCCAGTAGTCTTGGTTTTCGAGGGTCCAATCAGCCCCAGCATTTT. The variable domain in full, completed from reference TRBV19 and TRBJ1-5, reads DGGITQSPKYLFRKEGQNVTLSCEQNLNHDAMYWYRQDPGQGLRLIYYSQIVNDFQKGDIAEGYSVSREKKESFPLTVTSAQKNPTAFYLCASSLGFRGSNQPQHFGDGTRLSIL.